Here is one T cell receptor (beta chain) with its context. Its cognate antigen has yet to be identified. Nothing much larger sits one base from this clone, and base qualities are not available. The germline V end is reduced by 11 bases and the J end by 0 bases; junction bases left unmatched: 8. Counted from cysteine to phenylalanine, this CDR3 has 14 amino acids. Left in the record is the CDR3 DNA by itself, 42 bases read in frame from the first base. CDR1 and CDR2 (LNHDA, SQIVND) derive from the germline V gene (reference sequence). Preparation of the library involved the immunoSEQ multiplex PCR assay. Per the original workflow: A statistical classification framework was built to diagnose cytomegalovirus status from the catalog of TCR beta chain sequences. TCRdb obtained this table from immuneACCESS and retained in-frame rearrangements with V and J assigned. These tables miss some clones; where compared with another copy, unresolved V genes account for less than half of the shortfall, and the remainder is unexplained. Clone size and V and J calls were adopted from that table, with D and trimming inferred from the DNA. The sample contains about 200,000 clones, approximately 80% of them found a single time. The ten top clones hold roughly 13% of the sample.

The data are from a study of cytomegalovirus exposure and HLA in healthy donors (dated by TCRdb to between 2016 and 2019). Turning to the overall study: According to a later analysis, the 100 to 150 validation repertoires were produced on the same platform as the 666 repertoires of the first cohort. The study aimed to test whether cataloging public T cell receptors could reveal signatures of past pathogen exposure. The study combined high-throughput TCR immunosequencing, statistical association of individual TCRs with disease status, and machine learning to predict cytomegalovirus infection status. Besides the first cohort of about 730 subjects, a separate validation cohort made up of about 120 different subjects was used. Results the study describes overall, beyond this receptor: A later analysis had no HLA typing for the validation cohort, so co-occurrence there was scored across all 110 or so repertoires. The authors suggested that the approach could potentially be extended to other disease states and immunological phenotypes. Most TCR sequences were seen in very few donors, while some public TCRs were found in many individuals. In a later analysis, TCRs clustered in the first cohort were found to also tend to co-occur in the 120 or so validation repertoires, with 94% of cluster scores above 0. The study listed 164 TCR beta chains as associated with cytomegalovirus. In vitro tests confirmed that a few of the cytomegalovirus-associated TCR beta chains recognize cytomegalovirus antigens. The classifier was reported to diagnose cytomegalovirus status with high specificity and sensitivity in both the original and validation cohorts.

The donors were included in the validation cohort of around 120 subjects, a group kept apart from the roughly 690-subject first cohort. Sequencing input: PBMCs. The TCR sequence derives from a woman in her 30s in good health and CMV-seropositive. In this chain, TRBV19 is recombined with TRBJ2-3; 7 nucleotides in the junction match TRBD2. The DNA sequence is TGTGCCGTAGCCCGCGGGGGAAGCACAGATACGCAGTATTTT. Translated, this is CAVARGGSTDTQYF.